The 24 T cell receptor beta chains reported below all come from one sample, sequenced in a study of cytomegalovirus exposure and HLA in healthy donors. The PCR contained 60 Vbeta and 13 Jbeta primers. The method was immunoSEQ multiplex PCR; TCRdb's version includes in-frame clones alone and lacks a portion of them. Here the sample spans 140,000 to 150,000 clones, around 75% being singletons. Sequencing used PBMCs. The receptors come from a man aged 25 to 40 in good health and CMV-seronegative.

The rearrangement joins TRBV29-1 to TRBJ2-7; 9 bases match TRBD2. The V gene end was trimmed by 4 bases and the J gene end by 4 bases; junction bases not matched to a gene: 8. This CDR3 region has 14 residues. Germline CDR1 reads SQVTM; CDR2 reads ANQGSEA. This CDR3 is CSVVDSGRGYEQYF. The CDR3 DNA follows: TGCAGCGTTGTGGATAGCGGGAGAGGTTACGAGCAGTACTTC.

V gene TRBV7-9 combines with J gene TRBJ1-5; tentatively, D is TRBD1 (6 bases). The CDR3 is 15 residues long. CDR1 and CDR2 (germline): SEHNR, FQNEAQ (reference sequence). V was clipped by 5 bases and J by 7 bases, with 18 bases between them. The CDR3 is CASSRATGSGQPQHF. In DNA form, the CDR3 reads TGTGCCAGCAGCCGAGCTACAGGGTCCGGACAGCCCCAGCATTTT.

With respect to this clone: This CDR3 is also generated by other DNA sequences in the sample. The chain uses TRBV29-1 and TRBJ2-7; tentatively, D is TRBD2 (6 bases). V was pared by 4 bases and J by 0 bases, with 10 bases between. Germline CDR1 reads SQVTM; CDR2 reads ANQGSEA. The length of the CDR3 is 13 residues. CDR3 region: CSVGTGDSYEQYF. CDR3 nucleotides: TGCAGCGTTGGGACGGGGGACTCCTACGAGCAGTACTTC.

This clone was recorded a few times. V and J are TRBV19 and TRBJ1-1; D is uncertain. In germline, CDR1 is LNHDA, CDR2 SQIVND (reference sequence). The CDR3 is 13 residues long. Trimming took off 5 bases at V and 1 base at J, with 8 bases between the two ends. The chain's CDR3 is CASSSHRNTEAFF. The DNA of the CDR3 is TGTGCCAGTAGTTCCCACAGGAACACTGAAGCTTTCTTT.

The chain has TRBV29-1 and TRBJ1-4; no clear D. The V gene's germline CDR1 is SQVTM and CDR2 ANQGSEA. The CDR3 runs to 12 residues. V was trimmed by 4 bases and J by 8 bases, leaving 11 bases between them. The CDR3 protein is CSVVGLEEKLFF. CDR3 sequence (DNA): TGCAGCGTTGTAGGTTTGGAGGAAAAACTGTTTTTT.

V and J are TRBV6-6 and TRBJ2-5; TRBD2 matches 10 bases. V shed 5 bases and J 1 base; nucleotides not matched to a gene: 7. Germline CDR1 reads MNHNY; CDR2 reads SVGAGI (reference sequence). The CDR3 has 16 residues. CDR3 loop: CASSNLRTSGQETQYF. The DNA for the CDR3 is TGTGCCAGCAGTAACCTCCGGACTAGCGGCCAAGAGACCCAGTACTTC.

The chain joins TRBV19 to TRBJ2-1; 8 nucleotides align to TRBD2. The CDR3 length is 16 residues. CDR1 and CDR2 (germline): LNHDA, SQIVND (reference sequence). Trimming cost V 4 bases and J 2 bases; bases outside gene matches: 7. The CDR3 reads CASSTPAGDTYNEQFF. In DNA, the CDR3 is TGTGCCAGTAGTACACCAGCGGGAGATACCTACAATGAGCAGTTCTTC.

This rearrangement joins TRBV6-6 to TRBJ2-7; 10 positions agree with TRBD2. Germline CDR1 MNHNY, CDR2 SVGAGI (reference sequence). The ends lost 5 bases at V and 4 bases at J; junction bases unmatched: 5. This CDR3 has 14 amino acids. The CDR3 region has the DNA TGTGCCAGCAGTCCCGTAGCGGGGGGATACGAGCAGTACTTC. This translates into CASSPVAGGYEQYF.

As to this clone: One end of the junction is discordant with germline, which a read error may explain. V gene TRBV15 combines with J gene TRBJ2-6; 7 bases match TRBD1. The CDR3 runs to 17 residues. Germline V lookup: CDR1 LNHNV, CDR2 YYDKDF (reference sequence). The CDR3 DNA reads TGTGCCACCAGCAGAGTTGGCAGGGGGAGTGGGGCCAACGGCCTGACTTTC. Translating it yields CATSRVGRGSGANGLTF.

This clone was detected a few times. The rearrangement links TRBV5-1 to TRBJ2-5; 9 bases map to TRBD1. Germline V gene sequence: CDR1 SGHRS, CDR2 YFSETQ. Trimming at V came to 3 bases and at J to 2 bases, leaving 2 bases not matched to a gene. This CDR3 is built from 14 residues. Written as DNA, the CDR3 is TGCGCCAGCAGCTGGGGACAGGGACAAGAGACCCAGTACTTC. Protein product: CASSWGQGQETQYF.

The V and J genes are TRBV11-3 and TRBJ2-1, with 8 bases identical to TRBD2. The length of the CDR3 is 16 residues. Germline-derived CDR1 and CDR2 are SGHNT and YENEEA. Trimming removed 3 bases from V and 8 bases from J; junction bases left unmatched: 12. The CDR3 DNA follows: TGTGCCAGCAGCTTTCACAGCGGGGGTCTCGGGGATGAGCAGTTCTTC. Its protein is CASSFHSGGLGDEQFF.

The chain combines TRBV4-2 with TRBJ1-2, with D hard to call. V was cut by 1 base and J by 2 bases, with 11 bases left in between. CDR1 is LGHNA and CDR2 is YNFKEQ in the germline V gene. This CDR3 has 15 amino acids. The CDR3 coding sequence is TGTGCCAGCAGCCAAGGGCCGGGTACGAACTATGGCTACACCTTC. This encodes CASSQGPGTNYGYTF.

The chain couples TRBV5-1 to TRBJ2-1; 7 bases match TRBD1. Per the germline V gene, CDR1 is SGHRS and CDR2 is YFSETQ. CDR3 length: 15 residues. The V gene end was trimmed by 2 bases and the J gene end by 2 bases; junction bases not matched to a gene: 4. CDR3 sequence reads: CASSLQGNTYNEQFF. DNA of the CDR3: TGCGCCAGCAGCTTACAGGGGAACACCTACAATGAGCAGTTCTTC.

This clone was observed once. The chain employs TRBV18 and TRBJ2-1, with 11 positions matching TRBD2. The CDR3 totals 15 residues. The germline V gene has CDR1 KGHSH and CDR2 LQKENI. J gave up 7 bases and V 5 bases, and 7 bases lay outside the gene matches. CDR3 nucleotides: TGTGCCAGCTCAACACTAGCGGGAGTTGGGAATGAGCAGTTCTTC. Translating gives CASSTLAGVGNEQFF.

This chain links TRBV20-1 with TRBJ2-1, with no clear D. V was cut by 3 bases and J by 4 bases, with 4 bases left in between. Germline loops: CDR1 DFQATT, CDR2 SNEGSKA (reference sequence). The CDR3 runs 11 residues. CDR3 DNA sequence: TGCAGTGCTAGGGAGTACAATGAGCAGTTCTTC. As protein: CSAREYNEQFF.

This chain uses TRBV5-1 with TRBJ1-1; perhaps TRBD1 as D (5 bases). The germline V and J ends were trimmed by 0 bases and 4 bases, with 16 bases remaining between them. The CDR3 loop spans 16 amino acids. Per the germline V gene, CDR1 is SGHRS and CDR2 is YFSETQ. The CDR3 DNA is TGCGCCAGCAGCTTGGAATTGGGAGGGGCCAGCACTGAAGCTTTCTTT. Encoded protein: CASSLELGGASTEAFF.

As regards this clone: A junction end diverges from the germline sequence, so it may reflect a read error. The chain employs TRBV7-8 and TRBJ2-3; 10 bases line up with TRBD2. This CDR3 is built from 13 residues. The germline V gene has CDR1 SGHVS and CDR2 FQNEAQ. CDR3: CASSLAGADTQYF. CDR3 DNA: TGTGCCAGCAGCCTAGCGGGAGCAGATACGCAGTATTTT. Variable domain in full (rest from reference TRBV7-8 and TRBJ2-3): GAGVSQSPRYKVAKRGQDVALRCDPISGHVSLFWYQQALGQGPEFLTYFQNEAQLDKSGLPSDRFFAERPEGSVSTLKIQRTQQEDSAVYLCASSLAGADTQYFGPGTRLTVL.

This chain joins TRBV18 and TRBJ1-4; TRBD1 agrees at 8 bases. CDR1 is KGHSH and CDR2 is LQKENI in the germline V gene. This CDR3 comprises 15 residues. V was clipped by 3 bases and J by 5 bases; unmatched bases: 5. This CDR3 is CASSPSGTGNEKLFF. The CDR3 nucleotides read TGTGCCAGCTCACCCTCAGGGACAGGCAATGAAAAACTGTTTTTT.

The chain couples TRBV5-1 to TRBJ2-7, with a weak D call TRBD1 (5 bases). CDR1 is SGHRS and CDR2 is YFSETQ in the germline V gene. Trimming took 4 bases from V and 3 from J, leaving 14 bases between them. The CDR3 runs 14 residues. CDR3 in amino acids: CASSRPDKYYEQYF. The CDR3 DNA reads TGCGCCAGCAGCCGACCGGACAAATACTACGAGCAGTACTTC.

This chain joins TRBV11-2 and TRBJ2-3; TRBD2 matches 7 bases. The CDR3 extends over 14 amino acids. Germline loops: CDR1 SGHAT, CDR2 FQNNGV. Germline trimming cut 5 bases from V and 5 bases from J; bases unmatched to any gene: 7. The CDR3 protein is CASSDARGEDTQYF. The DNA of the CDR3 is TGTGCCAGCAGCGATGCACGGGGGGAAGATACGCAGTATTTT.

J is TRBJ2-3 and V is TRBV5-1; TRBD2 agrees at 9 bases. In germline, CDR1 is SGHRS, CDR2 YFSETQ. The CDR3 totals 14 residues. Germline trimming cut 0 bases from V and 6 bases from J; bases unmatched to any gene: 2. In DNA form, the CDR3 reads TGCGCCAGCAGCTTGGCGGCGGGGGGGGATACGCAGTATTTT. Protein product: CASSLAAGGDTQYF.

A single count supports this clone. The rearrangement joins TRBV18 to TRBJ1-1; D is ambiguous. Germline V CDR1 and CDR2: KGHSH, LQKENI. CDR3 length: 14 amino acids. V was cut by 6 bases and J by 2 bases, with 13 bases left in between. The CDR3 sequence is CASSPSTANTEAFF. The CDR3 coding sequence is TGTGCCAGCTCCCCGAGTACAGCCAACACTGAAGCTTTCTTT.

This chain links TRBV11-3 with TRBJ2-5; 7 positions match TRBD1. The CDR3 has 15 residues. The germline gives CDR1 SGHNT, CDR2 YENEEA. With 5 bases clipped from V and 2 bases from J, the junction kept 8 bases outside the gene matches. The CDR3 loop reads CASSPGGRGQETQYF. The CDR3 coding sequence is TGTGCCAGCAGCCCGGGCGGCAGGGGGCAAGAGACCCAGTACTTC.

The rearrangement uses TRBV7-9 and TRBJ1-2, with D possibly matching TRBD1 (5 bases). This CDR3 is built from 16 residues. Looked up from germline, CDR1 is SEHNR and CDR2 is FQNEAQ (reference sequence). Trimming shortened V by 1 base and J by 0 bases, and 12 bases separated the two germline ends. CDR3 DNA: TGTGCCAGCAGCTTAGGGGGCGGCCAGGCTAACTATGGCTACACCTTC. As protein: CASSLGGGQANYGYTF.